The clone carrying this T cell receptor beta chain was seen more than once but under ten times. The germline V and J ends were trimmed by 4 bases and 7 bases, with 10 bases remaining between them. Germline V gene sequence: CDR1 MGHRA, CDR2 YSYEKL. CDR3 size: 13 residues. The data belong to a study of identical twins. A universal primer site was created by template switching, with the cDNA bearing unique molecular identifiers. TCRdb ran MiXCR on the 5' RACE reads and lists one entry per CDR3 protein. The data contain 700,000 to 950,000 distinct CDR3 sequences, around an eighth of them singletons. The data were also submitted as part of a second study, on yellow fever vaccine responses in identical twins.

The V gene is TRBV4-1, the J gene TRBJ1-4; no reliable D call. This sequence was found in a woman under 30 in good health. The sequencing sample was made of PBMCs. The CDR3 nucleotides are TGCGCCAGCAGCCCCTACGGGAGTGAAAAACTGTTTTTT. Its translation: CASSPYGSEKLFF.